This is a list of T cell receptor beta chains from one sample in a study of blood T cell repertoires in COVID-19. Measured with immunoSEQ multiplex PCR; TCRdb has only the in-frame clones, and not every one. The sample yields approximately 77,000 clones, about nine tenths seen once. The material sequenced was peripheral blood. These receptors were collected from a young man with acute or convalescent COVID-19. CDR3s include the opening cysteine and the closing phenylalanine or tryptophan. A D gene is named only where the DNA matches it firmly. Clone sizes are given selectively: once, few, many, or a class where the clone is expanded.

J | V | size | D | CDR3 | DNA
TRBJ1-6 | TRBV4-1 | NA | TRBD1 | CASSRKTGEYNSPLHF | TGCGCCAGCAGCCGAAAGACAGGGGAATATAATTCACCCCTCCACTTT
TRBJ2-7 | TRBV19 | NA | TRBD1 | CASSDPGTGPSYEQYF | TGTGCCAGTAGTGACCCGGGGACAGGGCCATCCTACGAGCAGTACTTC
TRBJ1-1 | TRBV7-9 | NA | TRBD1 | CASSLATGGAGNTEAFF | TGTGCCAGCAGCTTAGCGACAGGGGGCGCGGGGAACACTGAAGCTTTCTTT
TRBJ1-2 | TRBV24-1 | NA | TRBD1 | CAAGTGNYGYTF | TGTGCCGCGGGGACAGGGAACTATGGCTACACCTTC
TRBJ2-5 | TRBV2 | NA | NA | CASSEDSEETQYF | TGTGCCAGCAGTGAGGACAGCGAAGAGACCCAGTACTTC
TRBJ1-1 | TRBV19 | few | NA | CASSTTAGRGEAFF | TGTGCCAGTAGCACCACGGCCGGGCGGGGTGAAGCTTTCTTT
TRBJ2-1 | TRBV25-1 | NA | NA | CASSSTGPKGNEQFF | TGTGCCAGCAGTTCCACAGGGCCGAAGGGCAATGAGCAGTTCTTC
TRBJ2-1 | TRBV7-6 | once | NA | CASSLLLSSYNEQFF | TGTGCCAGCAGCTTACTACTGAGCTCCTACAATGAGCAGTTCTTC
TRBJ2-1 | TRBV4-1 | NA | NA | CASSPKFRASNNEQFF | TGCGCCAGCAGCCCTAAATTTCGCGCATCTAACAATGAGCAGTTCTTC
TRBJ1-5 | TRBV18 | NA | TRBD1 | CASSPDRGDQPQHF | TGTGCCAGCTCACCGGACAGGGGAGATCAGCCCCAGCATTTT
TRBJ1-2 | TRBV2 | NA | NA | CASSGGRGMYGYTF | TGTGCCAGCAGTGGGGGCAGGGGCATGTATGGCTACACCTTC
TRBJ2-3 | TRBV28 | NA | NA | CASNGRVISETGTDTQYF | TGTGCCAGCAATGGCCGGGTCATATCTGAGACTGGCACAGATACGCAGTATTTT
TRBJ1-2 | TRBV2 | NA | TRBD1 | CASSAQQGRSGYTF | TGTGCCAGCAGTGCCCAACAGGGGAGGAGCGGCTACACCTTC
TRBJ2-7 | TRBV7-2 | once | TRBD1 | CASSLGQGVLIPGEQYF | TGTGCCAGCAGCTTAGGACAGGGCGTCTTAATCCCGGGCGAGCAGTACTTC
TRBJ1-2 | TRBV27 | NA | TRBD1 | CASRGQGASGLNYGYTF | TGTGCCAGCAGAGGACAGGGGGCGTCCGGATTAAACTATGGCTACACCTTC
TRBJ2-2 | TRBV5-4 | few | NA | CASSLFGVPGTGELFF | TGTGCCAGCAGCTTGTTTGGGGTTCCGGGAACCGGGGAGCTGTTTTTT
TRBJ1-2 | TRBV5-4 | NA | NA | CASSSGGGYTF | TGTGCCAGCAGCTCCGGCGGTGGCTACACCTTC